This T cell receptor (beta chain) was captured by sequencing in a study of blood T cell repertoires in COVID-19. CDR3 size: 12 residues. CDR1 and CDR2 (germline): MNHNS, SASEGT. Between the trimmed V and J ends, which lost 5 bases and 7 bases, there was a span of 11 bases. Produced via immunoSEQ multiplex PCR; TCRdb's table is partial and in-frame only. This table holds some 370,000 clones, around 87% found once. This TCR derives from a woman between 25 and 40 years old with COVID-19, enrolled during active disease. This chain uses TRBV6-1 with TRBJ1-2, with a weak D call TRBD1 (5 bases). Sample: peripheral blood. DNA for the CDR3: TGTGCCAGCAGTTCTCCCGGGGGTGGCTACACCTTC. It codes for CASSSPGGGYTF.